The present entry profiles one T cell receptor (beta chain) with its context. These data belong to a study of graft-versus-host responses after intestinal transplantation. Study information: All recipients were given anti-thymocyte globulin induction, and tacrolimus and steroids were then administered for about three years.

Trimming cost V 1 base and J 6 bases, with 13 bases left between them. Germline CDR1 reads SGHRS; CDR2 reads YFSETQ. The CDR3 length is 15 residues. Here immunoSEQ multiplex PCR was the method, and the copy in TCRdb shows in-frame clones only, minus some. The sample lists roughly 45,000 clones; over 85% were seen once. The rearrangement links TRBV5-1 to TRBJ1-4; D possibly corresponds to TRBD1 (6 bases). The source is a human patient who received an intestinal transplant, so some T cells may come from the graft donor. The input for sequencing was PBMCs, taken about 350 days after intestinal transplant. The CDR3 bases are TGCGCCAGCAGCTTGTCGGGGGGCGCAGATGAAAAACTGTTTTTT. This translates into CASSLSGGADEKLFF.